These 22 T cell receptor beta chains came from one sample sequenced in a study of shared T cell receptors in the human thymus (dated by TCRdb to the early 2020s). Library creation used the immunoSEQ multiplex PCR assay. In its TCRdb copy, this immuneACCESS table keeps in-frame sequences only and misses some clones. Where compared with another copy, unresolved V genes explain less than half of these, and the others have no known cause. The sample profile shows 600,000 to 900,000 clones; approximately 85% of them were found once. The biggest ten clones account for 0.0095% to 0.011% of the sample. This same sample was also taken into another study, of human thymus T cells.

The sample comprised thymocytes. These receptors were obtained from a girl younger than two with a congenital heart defect. Donor details come from another sample of the same person, matched by shared clones.

The rearrangement uses TRBV6-5 and TRBJ2-1; 8 bases agree with TRBD1. The CDR3 is made up of 15 amino acids. The germline V gene has CDR1 MNHEY and CDR2 SVGAGI. The junction had 6 bases not matched to a gene; V was cut back by 5 bases and J by 3 bases. CDR3 nucleotide sequence: TGTGCCAGCAGTAATACCGACAGGGGCTACAATGAGCAGTTCTTC. This sequence encodes CASSNTDRGYNEQFF.

In this sample, this clone turned up once. This rearrangement joins TRBV30 to TRBJ2-7; D uncertain. The CDR3 loop spans 16 amino acids. Trimming pared 0 bases from V and 0 bases from J, leaving 15 bases between. Germline V gives CDR1 GTSNPN, CDR2 SVGIG (reference sequence). The CDR3: CAWSVRGPSSSYEQYF. The CDR3 DNA is TGTGCCTGGAGTGTACGTGGGCCCTCAAGCTCCTACGAGCAGTACTTC.

This clone appeared a single time. V is TRBV19 and J is TRBJ1-5, with 9 positions matching TRBD1. Germline V gene data show CDR1 as LNHDA and CDR2 as SQIVND (reference sequence). V was pared by 1 base and J by 7 bases, with 11 bases of the junction left unmatched. The CDR3 is 17 amino acids. The CDR3 reads CASSIGGQGRAGQPQHF. CDR3 nucleotides: TGTGCCAGTAGTATAGGAGGACAGGGGAGAGCCGGACAGCCCCAGCATTTT.

The chain employs TRBV5-1 and TRBJ2-6; tentatively, D is TRBD2 (5 bases). This CDR3 region has 18 residues. Trimming took off 3 bases at V and 2 bases at J, with 18 bases between the two ends. Germline lookup yields CDR1 SGHRS and CDR2 YFSETQ. For the CDR3, the DNA is TGCGCCAGCAGCTCACAATGGGTAAAGGAGGCTGGGGCCAACGTCCTGACTTTC. Protein: CASSSQWVKEAGANVLTF.

V is TRBV5-1 and J is TRBJ1-2; D might be TRBD1 (5 bases). Trimming removed 4 bases from V and 0 bases from J, with 19 bases in between. The CDR3 has 17 amino acids. Germline CDR1 SGHRS, CDR2 YFSETQ. Here the CDR3 reads CASSPWTDTFANYGYTF. CDR3 bases: TGCGCCAGCAGCCCATGGACGGACACCTTTGCTAACTATGGCTACACCTTC.

The V gene is TRBV5-1, the J gene TRBJ2-7; D may be TRBD2 (5 bases). Trimming shortened V by 0 bases and J by 4 bases, and 20 bases separated the two germline ends. Germline V gene data show CDR1 as SGHRS and CDR2 as YFSETQ. This CDR3 has 17 amino acids. CDR3 nucleotides: TGCGCCAGCAGCTTGGTGGGGTACCCAGTGGGAGCATACGAGCAGTACTTC. Amino acids: CASSLVGYPVGAYEQYF.

The gene calls are TRBV6-4 and TRBJ1-2; D might be TRBD1 (6 bases). The CDR3 consists of 16 residues. V dropped 4 bases and J dropped 2 bases, with 17 bases sitting between them. Germline CDR1 and CDR2: MRHNA and SNTAGT. CDR3 protein: CASSGLTGILNYGYTF. CDR3 DNA sequence: TGTGCCAGCAGTGGACTGACAGGTATACTCAACTATGGCTACACCTTC.

The chain recombines TRBV6-5 with TRBJ2-7; D call uncertain. Germline-derived CDR1 and CDR2 are MNHEY and SVGAGI. The CDR3 is 13 residues long. V gave up 7 bases and J gave up 1 base, with 11 bases separating them. This chain's CDR3 is CASTGKISYEQYF. The CDR3 nucleotides read TGTGCCAGCACAGGAAAGATTTCCTACGAGCAGTACTTC.

The chain joins TRBV4-1 to TRBJ1-5, with D possibly being TRBD1 (6 bases). The V end was cut by 0 bases, the J end by 5 bases, with 26 bases between. Germline CDR1 and CDR2: MGHRA and YSYEKL. The CDR3 is 20 amino acids. This CDR3 reads CASSQDGDTGRFTVHQPQHF. For the CDR3, the DNA is TGCGCCAGCAGCCAAGATGGGGACACGGGACGTTTTACGGTCCATCAGCCCCAGCATTTT.

This chain links TRBV7-2 with TRBJ1-1, with D unresolved. The V gene lost 0 bases and the J gene lost 11 bases, with 19 bases spanning the gap. CDR3 length equals 15 residues. The V gene's germline CDR1 is SGHTA and CDR2 FQGNSA. In nucleotides, the CDR3 is TGTGCCAGCAGCTTAGCCCGGAGTGTAATGGTCCTGGCTTTCTTT. It translates to CASSLARSVMVLAFF.

The rearrangement links TRBV4-1 to TRBJ1-1; D gene uncertain. Trimming took 2 bases from V and 1 from J, leaving 8 bases between them. The CDR3 is made up of 14 amino acids. The germline V gene encodes CDR1 MGHRA and CDR2 YSYEKL. CDR3 sequence reads: CASSQSEKNTEAFF. Written as DNA, the CDR3 is TGCGCCAGCAGCCAATCCGAGAAGAACACTGAAGCTTTCTTT.

The V call is TRBV7-9, the J call TRBJ2-3, with 8 bases that match TRBD2. This CDR3 comprises 14 residues. Germline CDR1 reads SEHNR; CDR2 reads FQNEAQ (reference sequence). The ends lost 8 bases at V and 2 bases at J; junction bases unmatched: 6. CDR3: CASASGGLTDTQYF. The CDR3 coding sequence is TGTGCCAGCGCGTCGGGAGGGCTCACAGATACGCAGTATTTT.

The V gene is TRBV19, the J gene TRBJ1-2, with a weak D call TRBD1 (6 bases). The CDR3 runs to 18 residues. Germline V gives CDR1 LNHDA, CDR2 SQIVND (reference sequence). Deletions cut 4 bases from V and 0 bases from J, with 21 bases between. In nucleotides, the CDR3 is TGTGCCAGTAGTAACTTCCGGGACAACACCCAAGCTAACTATGGCTACACCTTC. Translating gives CASSNFRDNTQANYGYTF.

The chain recombines TRBV4-2 with TRBJ1-1; D remains unclear. Trimming left V 4 bases short and J 1 base short, with 16 bases between. CDR3 length: 16 amino acids. Germline loops: CDR1 LGHNA, CDR2 YNFKEQ. CDR3 in DNA: TGTGCCAGCAGCCTAAAGCCGTGGCAGGAGAACACTGAAGCTTTCTTT. Residues: CASSLKPWQENTEAFF.

The chain joins TRBV5-8 to TRBJ1-4; TRBD1 matches 8 bases. The CDR3 is 16 residues long. J lost 12 bases, V lost 5 bases, and 18 bases had no gene match. Germline CDR1 and CDR2: SGHTS and YDEGEE. CDR3 bases: TGTGCCAGCAGACAGATTCCCCCCCGGAAGACAGGGGAACTGTTTTTT. It is translated as CASRQIPPRKTGELFF.

The chain couples TRBV5-4 to TRBJ1-1; the D is unclear. The CDR3 extends over 13 amino acids. Per germline, CDR1 SGHNT and CDR2 YYREEE (reference sequence). The V end lost 4 bases, the J end lost 1 base, and 8 bases lay between the germline ends. The CDR3, as DNA: TGTGCCAGCAGCGTAACTTCGAACACTGAAGCTTTCTTT. This codes for CASSVTSNTEAFF.

About this clone itself: The same CDR3 is also encoded by other DNA sequences in this sample. The V gene is TRBV9, the J gene TRBJ2-3; 8 bases are a match to TRBD2. The CDR3 covers 14 residues. Germline CDR1 SGDLS, CDR2 YYNGEE. The trim removed 3 bases at V and 0 bases at J, leaving 0 bases unmatched. The CDR3 DNA sequence: TGTGCCAGCAGCGCGGGGGGGAGCACAGATACGCAGTATTTT. Protein sequence: CASSAGGSTDTQYF. Complete variable domain (other parts from reference TRBV9 and TRBJ2-3): DSGVTQTPKHLITATGQRVTLRCSPRSGDLSVYWYQQSLDQGLQFLIQYYNGEERAKGNILERFSAQQFPDLHSELNLSSLELGDSALYFCASSAGGSTDTQYFGPGTRLTVL.

The V call is TRBV10-3, the J call TRBJ1-5, with TRBD1 identical over 7 bases. The ends lost 4 bases at V and 3 bases at J; junction bases unmatched: 3. Germline values: CDR1 ENHRY, CDR2 SYGVKD. The CDR3 has 14 residues. As DNA, the CDR3 is TGTGCCATCAGTGCTGGGACAGTCAATCAGCCCCAGCATTTT. It specifies CAISAGTVNQPQHF.

In nucleotides, the CDR3 is TGTGCCAGCAGCGTTACGGGATACAGGGTAGTCAATCAGCCCCAGCATTTT. Translating gives CASSVTGYRVVNQPQHF. The V and J genes are TRBV9 and TRBJ1-5; D perhaps matches TRBD1 (6 bases). V lost 2 bases, J lost 3 bases, and 18 bases lay in between. CDR3 length: 17 amino acids. Germline CDR1 and CDR2: SGDLS and YYNGEE.

The genes are TRBV6-6 and TRBJ2-3, with TRBD1 matching 8 bases. The CDR3 length is 15 residues. J gave up 0 bases and V 6 bases, and 5 bases lay outside the gene matches. The germline CDR1 and CDR2 sequences are MNHNY and SVGAGI (reference sequence). The CDR3 sequence is CASSLRDRSTDTQYF. CDR3 coding DNA: TGTGCCAGCAGCCTCCGGGACAGGAGCACAGATACGCAGTATTTT.

This chain uses TRBV27 with TRBJ1-5; D remains unclear. V gave up 6 bases and J gave up 2 bases, with 11 bases separating them. CDR1 and CDR2 (germline): MNHEY, SMNVEV (reference sequence). This CDR3 contains 14 residues. CDR3 loop: CASRVGLGNQPQHF. The CDR3, as DNA: TGTGCCAGCAGGGTCGGGTTGGGCAATCAGCCCCAGCATTTT.

This chain joins TRBV15 and TRBJ2-3; 9 bases fit TRBD1. Germline values: CDR1 LNHNV, CDR2 YYDKDF (reference sequence). The CDR3 is 16 amino acids. With V trimmed by 4 bases and J by 8 bases, 13 bases remained unmatched. The CDR3 loop is CATSKNRDRDRGTQYF. DNA of the CDR3: TGTGCCACCAGCAAAAACCGGGACAGGGATCGGGGTACGCAGTATTTT. The variable domain in full, with the rest retrieved from reference TRBV15 and TRBJ2-3, is DAMVIQNPRYQVTQFGKPVTLSCSQTLNHNVMYWYQQKSSQAPKLLFHYYDKDFNNEADTPDNFQSRRPNTSFCFLDIRSPGLGDTAMYLCATSKNRDRDRGTQYFGPGTRLTVL.